In this sample, the clone carrying this TCR beta chain turned up a few times. The sample belongs to a study of blood T cells in healthy people across ages. The second PCR ran roughly 6 to 11 cycles with a sample-barcoded 5' primer and J-beta primers. In TCRdb, the 5' RACE reads were re-called with MiXCR into one record per CDR3 protein. The table records fewer than 2 million distinct CDR3 sequences, roughly two fifths of them present only once. This TCR was sampled from a human donor in good health. Material: blood.

The CDR3 region is CSAPGGSTDTQYF. The DNA for the CDR3 is TGCAGTGCGCCTGGTGGAAGCACAGATACGCAGTATTTT. This chain joins TRBV20-1 and TRBJ2-3; no clear D gene. V was cut by 6 bases and J by 0 bases, with 10 bases left in between. Per germline, CDR1 DFQATT and CDR2 SNEGSKA (reference sequence). The CDR3 is made up of 13 amino acids.